The present T cell receptor (beta chain) was sequenced within a study of T-cell memory formation after mild COVID-19. Study results and caveats: Pre-infection memory held some responding clones, suggesting pre-existing cross-reactive T cells responded.

Comment on this clonotype: Its antigen remains unknown.

This CDR3 has 12 residues. Deletions cut 5 bases from V and 10 bases from J, with 10 bases between. Germline V gene sequence: CDR1 SGHRS, CDR2 YFSETQ. TCRdb re-called the 5' RACE reads through MiXCR, storing one row per CDR3 protein. Here the sample spans 310,000 or so distinct CDR3 sequences, 15% to 20% being singletons. Source material: PBMCs or a T cell subset sorted from them (not recorded which). The chain carries TRBV5-1 and TRBJ1-6; D is uncertain. The sequence was collected from a young man who had mild COVID-19 (a few samples of this study predate the infection). Cell type and time point are not known. The CDR3 region is CASRSQESPLHF. CDR3 bases: TGCGCCAGCAGATCTCAGGAATCACCCCTCCACTTT. Complete variable domain (other parts from reference TRBV5-1 and TRBJ1-6): KAGVTQTPRYLIKTRGQQVTLSCSPISGHRSVSWYQQTPGQGLQFLFEYFSETQRNKGNFPGRFSGRQFSNSRSEMNVSTLELGDSALYLCASRSQESPLHFGNGTRLTVT.